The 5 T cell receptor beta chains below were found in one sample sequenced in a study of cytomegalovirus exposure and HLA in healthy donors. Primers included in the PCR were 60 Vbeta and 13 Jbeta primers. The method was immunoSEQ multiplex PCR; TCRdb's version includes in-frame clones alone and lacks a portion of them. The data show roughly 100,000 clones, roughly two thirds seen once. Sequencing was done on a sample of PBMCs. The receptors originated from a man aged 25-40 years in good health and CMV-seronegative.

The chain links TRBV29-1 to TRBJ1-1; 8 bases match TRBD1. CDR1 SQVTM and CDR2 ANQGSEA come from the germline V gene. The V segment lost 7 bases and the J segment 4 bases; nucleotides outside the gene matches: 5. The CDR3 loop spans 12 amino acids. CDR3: CSANTGGTEAFF. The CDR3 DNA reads TGCAGCGCGAACACAGGGGGCACTGAAGCTTTCTTT.

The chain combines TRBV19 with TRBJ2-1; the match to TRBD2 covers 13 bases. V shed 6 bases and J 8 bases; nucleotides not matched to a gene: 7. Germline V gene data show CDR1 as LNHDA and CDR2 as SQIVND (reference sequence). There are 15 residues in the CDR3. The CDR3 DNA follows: TGTGCCAGTAGCCTTAAACTAGCGGGGGGGCATGAGCAGTTCTTC. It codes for CASSLKLAGGHEQFF.

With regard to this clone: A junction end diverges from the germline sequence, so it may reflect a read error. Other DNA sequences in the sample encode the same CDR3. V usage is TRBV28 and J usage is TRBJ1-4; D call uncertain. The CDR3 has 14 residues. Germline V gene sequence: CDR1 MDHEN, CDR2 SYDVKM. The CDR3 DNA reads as TGTGCCAGCAGCTTATTCCGAACTAATGAAAAACTGTTTTTT. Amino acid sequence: CASSLFRTNEKLFF. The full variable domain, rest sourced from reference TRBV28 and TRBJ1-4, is DVKVTQSSRYLVKRTGEKVFLECVQDMDHENMFWYRQDPGLGLRLIYFSYDVKMKEKGDIPEGYSVSREKKERFSLILESASTNQTSMYLCASSLFRTNEKLFFGSGTQLSVL.

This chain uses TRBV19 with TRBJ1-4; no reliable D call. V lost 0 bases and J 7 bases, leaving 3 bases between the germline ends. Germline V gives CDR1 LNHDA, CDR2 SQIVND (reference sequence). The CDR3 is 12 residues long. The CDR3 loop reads CASSIDREKLFF. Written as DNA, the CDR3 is TGTGCCAGTAGTATAGATCGTGAAAAACTGTTTTTT.

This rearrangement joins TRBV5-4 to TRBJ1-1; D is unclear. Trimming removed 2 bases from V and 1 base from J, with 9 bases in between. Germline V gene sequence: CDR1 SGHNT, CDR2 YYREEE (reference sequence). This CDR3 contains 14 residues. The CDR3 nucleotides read TGTGCCAGCAGCTTCTCGAACAGGAACACTGAAGCTTTCTTT. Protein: CASSFSNRNTEAFF.